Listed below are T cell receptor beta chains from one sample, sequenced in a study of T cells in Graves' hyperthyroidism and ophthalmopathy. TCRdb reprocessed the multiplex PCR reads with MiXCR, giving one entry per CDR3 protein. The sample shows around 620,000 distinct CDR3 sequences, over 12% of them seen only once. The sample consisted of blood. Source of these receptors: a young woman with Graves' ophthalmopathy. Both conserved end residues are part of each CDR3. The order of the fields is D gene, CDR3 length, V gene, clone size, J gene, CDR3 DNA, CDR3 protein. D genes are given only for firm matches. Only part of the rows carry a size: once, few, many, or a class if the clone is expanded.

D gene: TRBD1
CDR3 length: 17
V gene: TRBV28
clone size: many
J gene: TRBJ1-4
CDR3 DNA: TGTGCCAGCAGTTTAAGGTCTTTTAGCAGGGGGCATGAAAAACTGTTTTTT
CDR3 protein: CASSLRSFSRGHEKLFF

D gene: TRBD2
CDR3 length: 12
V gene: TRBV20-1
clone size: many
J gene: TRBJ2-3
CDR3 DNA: TGCAGTGCCCCGGGACTACTGGGTACGCAGTATTTT
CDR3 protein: CSAPGLLGTQYF

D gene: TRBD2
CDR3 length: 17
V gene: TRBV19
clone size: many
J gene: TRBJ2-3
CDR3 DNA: TGTGCCAGTAGTCACCGGCAGGGGACTAGCGGGAGGCAGACGCAGTATTTT
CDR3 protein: CASSHRQGTSGRQTQYF

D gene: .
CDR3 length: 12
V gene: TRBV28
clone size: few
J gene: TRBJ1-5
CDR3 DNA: TGTGCCAGCAGTTTACTTAGTCAGCCCCAGCATTTT
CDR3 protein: CASSLLSQPQHF

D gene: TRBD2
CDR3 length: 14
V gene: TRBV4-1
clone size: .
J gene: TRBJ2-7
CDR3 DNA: TGCGCCAGTCAACTGACTAGCGGCTCCTACGAGCAGTACTTC
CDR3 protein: CASQLTSGSYEQYF

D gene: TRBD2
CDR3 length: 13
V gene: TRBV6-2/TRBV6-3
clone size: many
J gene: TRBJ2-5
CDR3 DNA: TGTGCCAGCCAAGCGGGAGGGCTGAAGACCCAGTACTTC
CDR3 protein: CASQAGGLKTQYF

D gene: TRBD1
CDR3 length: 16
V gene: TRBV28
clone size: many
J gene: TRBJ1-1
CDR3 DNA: TGTGCCAGCAGGGCGGGACAGGGTAGGATGAACACTGAAGCTTTCTTT
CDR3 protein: CASRAGQGRMNTEAFF

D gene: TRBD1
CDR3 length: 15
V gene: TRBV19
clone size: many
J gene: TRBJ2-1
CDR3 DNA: TGTGCCAGTAGTCCTTTAAGACAGGGATACAATGAGCAGTTCTTC
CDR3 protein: CASSPLRQGYNEQFF

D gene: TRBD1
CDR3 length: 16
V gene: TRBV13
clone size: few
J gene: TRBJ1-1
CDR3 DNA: TGTGCCAGCAGCTCAGCGGGTGGGACAGGGGGGAGGAGTGATTTCTTT
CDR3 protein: CASSSAGGTGGRSDFF

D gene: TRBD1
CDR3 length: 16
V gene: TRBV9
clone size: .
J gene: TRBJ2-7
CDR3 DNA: TGTGCCAGCAGCGTAAGGACGGGACAGGGGGTAGGGGAGCAGTACTTC
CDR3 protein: CASSVRTGQGVGEQYF

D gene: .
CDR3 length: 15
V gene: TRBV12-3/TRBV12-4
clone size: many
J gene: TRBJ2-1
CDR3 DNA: TGTGCCAGCATCCAGACCTGGGCGGAGCACAATGAGCAGTTCTTC
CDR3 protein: CASIQTWAEHNEQFF

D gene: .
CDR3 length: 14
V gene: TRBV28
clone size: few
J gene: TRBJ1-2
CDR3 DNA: TGTGCCAGCAGCACCACTACAGGGATCTATGGCTACACCTTC
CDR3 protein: CASSTTTGIYGYTF

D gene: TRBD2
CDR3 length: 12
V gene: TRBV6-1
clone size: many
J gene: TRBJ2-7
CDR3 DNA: TGTAGGGACGGGCGGGAGTCCTACGAGCAGTACTTC
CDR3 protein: CRDGRESYEQYF

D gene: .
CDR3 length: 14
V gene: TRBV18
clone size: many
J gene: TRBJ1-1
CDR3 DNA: TGTGCCAGCTCACCACTATGGATGAACACTGAAGCTTTCTTT
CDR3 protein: CASSPLWMNTEAFF

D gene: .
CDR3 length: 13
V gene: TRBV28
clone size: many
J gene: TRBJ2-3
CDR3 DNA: TGTGCCAGCAGTTTCTACCGCCCAGATACGCAGTATTTT
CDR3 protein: CASSFYRPDTQYF

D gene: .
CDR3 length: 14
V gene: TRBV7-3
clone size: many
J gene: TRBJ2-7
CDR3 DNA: TGTGCCAGCAGCTTGGTTCGGAGCTCCTACGAGCAGTACTTC
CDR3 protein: CASSLVRSSYEQYF

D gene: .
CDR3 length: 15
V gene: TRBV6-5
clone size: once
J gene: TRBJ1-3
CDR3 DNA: TGTGCCAGCAGTTTCGTCAGAAGCTCTGGAAACACCATATATTTT
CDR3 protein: CASSFVRSSGNTIYF

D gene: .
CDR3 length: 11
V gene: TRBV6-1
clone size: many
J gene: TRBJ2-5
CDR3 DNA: TGTGCCAGCAGCCCCGACGCGACCCAGTACTTC
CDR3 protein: CASSPDATQYF

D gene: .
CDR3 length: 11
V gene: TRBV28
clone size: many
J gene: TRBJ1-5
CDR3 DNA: TGTGCCAGCAGTTTTGGATACCCAGAGCATTTT
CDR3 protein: CASSFGYPEHF

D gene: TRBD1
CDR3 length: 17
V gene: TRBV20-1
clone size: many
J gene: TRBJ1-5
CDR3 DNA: TGCAGTGCTTCTATACAGGGGACCTTGGGTAGCAATCAGCCCCAGCATTTT
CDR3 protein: CSASIQGTLGSNQPQHF

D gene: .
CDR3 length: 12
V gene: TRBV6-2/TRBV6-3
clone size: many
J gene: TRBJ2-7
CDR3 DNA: TGTGCCAGCAGTTACAATGTGGACGAGCAGTACTTC
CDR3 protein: CASSYNVDEQYF

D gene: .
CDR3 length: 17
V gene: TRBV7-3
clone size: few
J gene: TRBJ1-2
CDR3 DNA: TGTGCCAGCAGCTCTCAGGGACAAGGGCCTATGGACTATGGCTACACCTTC
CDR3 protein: CASSSQGQGPMDYGYTF

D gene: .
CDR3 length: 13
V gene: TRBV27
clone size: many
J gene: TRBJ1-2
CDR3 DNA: TGTGCCAGCACCTCAGGGTCTCCCTATGGCTACACCTTC
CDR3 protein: CASTSGSPYGYTF

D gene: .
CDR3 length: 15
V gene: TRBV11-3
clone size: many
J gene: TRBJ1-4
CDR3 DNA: TGTGCCAGCAGCACCGAAGGGTTGGCTAATGAAAAACTGTTTTTT
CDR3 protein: CASSTEGLANEKLFF

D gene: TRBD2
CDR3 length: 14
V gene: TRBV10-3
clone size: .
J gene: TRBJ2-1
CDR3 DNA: TGTGCCATCAGCATGACTAGCGGGGGCTACGAGCAGTTCTTC
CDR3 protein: CAISMTSGGYEQFF

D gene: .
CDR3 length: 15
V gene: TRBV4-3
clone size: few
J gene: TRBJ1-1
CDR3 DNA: TGCGCCAGCAGCCAAGTCGCACGACTTGACACTGAAGCTTTCTTT
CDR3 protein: CASSQVARLDTEAFF

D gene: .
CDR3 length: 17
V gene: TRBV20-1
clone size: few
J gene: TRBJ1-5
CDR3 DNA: TGCAGTGCTTTGCCGGGACACGGACTCTATAGCAATCAGCCCCAGCATTTT
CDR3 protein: CSALPGHGLYSNQPQHF

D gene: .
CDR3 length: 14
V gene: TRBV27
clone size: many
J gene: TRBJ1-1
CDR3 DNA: TGTGCCAGCAGTTTAACCGCAGTAACCTTTGAAGCTTTCTTT
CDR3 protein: CASSLTAVTFEAFF

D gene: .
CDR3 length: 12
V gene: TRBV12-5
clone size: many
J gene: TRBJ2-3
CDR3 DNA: TGTGCTAGTGGTTTCCGCCGGGATACGCAGTATTTT
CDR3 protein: CASGFRRDTQYF

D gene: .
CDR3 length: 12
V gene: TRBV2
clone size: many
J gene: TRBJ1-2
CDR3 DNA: TGTGCCAGGGCGGAGGGCCGTCGTGGCTACACCTTC
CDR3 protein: CARAEGRRGYTF

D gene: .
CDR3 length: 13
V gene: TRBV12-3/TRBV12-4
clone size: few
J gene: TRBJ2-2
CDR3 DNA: TGTGCCAGCAGTTTAGCGTCGGGTGGGGAGCTGTTTTTT
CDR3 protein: CASSLASGGELFF

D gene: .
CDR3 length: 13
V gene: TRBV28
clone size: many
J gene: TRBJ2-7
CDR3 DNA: TGTGCCAGCAGTTCAGACAGAGTAAAAGGGCAGTACTTC
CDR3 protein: CASSSDRVKGQYF

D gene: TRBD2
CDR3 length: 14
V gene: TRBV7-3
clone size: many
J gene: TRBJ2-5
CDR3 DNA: TGTGCCAGCAGCGGCGGGACTAGGGGAGAGACCCAGTACTTC
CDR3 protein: CASSGGTRGETQYF

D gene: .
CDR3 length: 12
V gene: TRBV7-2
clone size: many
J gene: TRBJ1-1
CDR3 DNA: TGTGCCAGCAGCCGAACGACAGGTGAAGCTTTCTTT
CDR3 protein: CASSRTTGEAFF

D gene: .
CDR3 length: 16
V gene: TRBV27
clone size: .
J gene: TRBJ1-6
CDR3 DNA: TGTGCCAGCAGTTGGAACAGTGGCCGGGGTTACTCGGGCCTCCACTTT
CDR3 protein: CASSWNSGRGYSGLHF

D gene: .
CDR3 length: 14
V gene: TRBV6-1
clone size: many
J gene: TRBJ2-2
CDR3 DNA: TGTGCCAGCCAAGACAGGGGAGGGGTCGGGGAGCTGTTTTTT
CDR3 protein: CASQDRGGVGELFF

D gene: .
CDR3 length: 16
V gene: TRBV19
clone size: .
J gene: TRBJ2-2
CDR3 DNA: TGTGCCAGTAGTATAATTAGCGGAACGAACACCGGGGAGCTGTTTTTT
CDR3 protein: CASSIISGTNTGELFF

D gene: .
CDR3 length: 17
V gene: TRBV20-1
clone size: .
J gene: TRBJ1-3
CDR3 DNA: TGCAGTGCTAGAGACACCCTCGCAGGCAGCTGGGGAAACACCATATATTTT
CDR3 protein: CSARDTLAGSWGNTIYF

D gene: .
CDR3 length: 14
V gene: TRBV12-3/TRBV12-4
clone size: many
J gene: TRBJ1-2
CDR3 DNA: TGTGCCAGCAGCAAATCGACAGTGCTCTATGGCTACACCTTC
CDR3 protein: CASSKSTVLYGYTF

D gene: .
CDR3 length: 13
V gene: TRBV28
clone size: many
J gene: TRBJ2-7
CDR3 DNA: TGTGCCAGCAGTCGGGACCTCTATTACGAGCAGTACTTC
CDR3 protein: CASSRDLYYEQYF

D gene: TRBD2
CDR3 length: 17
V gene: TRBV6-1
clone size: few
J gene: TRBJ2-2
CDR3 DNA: TGTGCCAGCAGTAAACTTAGCGGGAGGGCGGACACCGGGGAGCTGTTTTTT
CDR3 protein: CASSKLSGRADTGELFF

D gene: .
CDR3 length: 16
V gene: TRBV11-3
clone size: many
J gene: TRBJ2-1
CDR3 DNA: TGTGCCAGCAGTTCGGAGGGGAGTGTCGGTTACAATGAGCAGTTCTTC
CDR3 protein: CASSSEGSVGYNEQFF

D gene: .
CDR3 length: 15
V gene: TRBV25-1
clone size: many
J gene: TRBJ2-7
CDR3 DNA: TGTGCCAGCAGTCCACTCATGACAGGCGGGTACGAGCAGTACTTC
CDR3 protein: CASSPLMTGGYEQYF

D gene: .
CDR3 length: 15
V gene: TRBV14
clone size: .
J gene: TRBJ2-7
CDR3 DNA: TGTGCCAGCAGCCAAGGGGCTGGCAGGAGTGCCGAGCAGTACTTC
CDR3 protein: CASSQGAGRSAEQYF

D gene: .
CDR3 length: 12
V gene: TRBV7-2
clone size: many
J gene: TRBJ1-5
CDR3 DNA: TGTGCCAGCAGCTTTCCGGGTCAGCCCCAGCATTTT
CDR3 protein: CASSFPGQPQHF

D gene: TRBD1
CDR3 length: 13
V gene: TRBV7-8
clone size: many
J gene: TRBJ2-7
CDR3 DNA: TGTGCCAGCAGACCGGACAGGGTCCACGAGCAGTACTTC
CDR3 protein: CASRPDRVHEQYF

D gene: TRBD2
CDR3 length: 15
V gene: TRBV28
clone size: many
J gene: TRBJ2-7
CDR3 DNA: TGTGCCAGCAAACTAGCGGGAGGAGAGTCCTACGAGCAGTACTTC
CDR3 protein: CASKLAGGESYEQYF

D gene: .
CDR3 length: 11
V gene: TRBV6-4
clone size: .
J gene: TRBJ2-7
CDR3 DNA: TGTGCCAGAGGGAGACGTTCCGAGCAGTACTTC
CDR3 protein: CARGRRSEQYF

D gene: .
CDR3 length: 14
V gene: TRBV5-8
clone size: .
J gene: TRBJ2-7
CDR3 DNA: TGTGCCAGCAGTTCCGGGACTCGGAGAGGGGAGCAGTACTTC
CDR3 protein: CASSSGTRRGEQYF

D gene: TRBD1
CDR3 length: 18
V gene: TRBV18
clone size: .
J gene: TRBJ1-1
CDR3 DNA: TGTGCCAGCTCACCGACCCCTCAAGGACAGGGGATGAACACTGAAGCTTTCTTT
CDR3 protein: CASSPTPQGQGMNTEAFF

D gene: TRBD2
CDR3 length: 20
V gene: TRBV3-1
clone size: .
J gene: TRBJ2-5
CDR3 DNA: TGTGCCAGCAGCCAAGATTTGATAGGACTAGCGGGAGTAGGGCAAGAGACCCAGTACTTC
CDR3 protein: CASSQDLIGLAGVGQETQYF

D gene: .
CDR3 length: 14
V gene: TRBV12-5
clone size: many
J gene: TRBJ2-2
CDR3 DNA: TGTGCTAGTGCCCTCAGGGCCAACACCGGGGAGCTGTTTTTT
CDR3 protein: CASALRANTGELFF

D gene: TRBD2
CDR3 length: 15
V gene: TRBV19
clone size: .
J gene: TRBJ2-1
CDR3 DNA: TGTGCCGGTACCGTCCTGGGGGGGGATTACAATGAGCAGTTCTTC
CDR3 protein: CAGTVLGGDYNEQFF